The entry that follows covers one TCR beta chain sequence. Antigen: not known. The sample belongs to a study of cytomegalovirus exposure and HLA in healthy donors. Points from the study as a whole: Some highly shared sequence variants likely arose as a pipeline artifact. With later analysis, a missense DCLRE1C variant became linked to TCR beta V- and J-gene trimming. An analysis that came later showed most CMV-associated TCR beta chains appearing HLA-restricted.

Germline lookup yields CDR1 MNHNS and CDR2 SASEGT. Trimming cost V 3 bases and J 3 bases, with 12 bases left between them. This CDR3 is 15 amino acids long. It was with 60 Vbeta and 13 Jbeta primers that the PCR ran. TCRdb keeps only in-frame clones here, not all; method: immunoSEQ multiplex PCR. The table has over 90,000 clones, around 73% seen once. This clonotype was sampled from a man aged 35-49 years in good health and CMV-seronegative. The rearrangement joins TRBV6-1 to TRBJ2-1, with D tentatively TRBD2 (6 bases). The sequenced material came from PBMCs. CDR3 amino acids: CASSDGRGGYNEQFF. The CDR3 nucleotides are TGTGCCAGCAGTGATGGGCGGGGTGGCTACAATGAGCAGTTCTTC.